The rows below give T cell receptor beta chains drawn from one sample of a study of blood T cells in healthy people across ages. TCRdb reprocessed the 5' RACE reads via MiXCR and lists one record per CDR3 protein. The table shows roughly 700,000 distinct CDR3 sequences, with 20% to 25% occurring only once. The data were also submitted as part of a second study, on T cells of mothers and their children.

Sequencing was carried out using blood. These receptors were collected from a boy aged 5-17 years in good health. Both conserved end residues are part of each CDR3.

CASTYNVAGQPQHF	TRBV6-2/TRBV6-3
CASSYPRDRDSYEQYF	TRBV5-5
CSVVGGKSYEQYF	TRBV29-1
CASSLRGWNGQFF	TRBV7-8
CASSPLSGTPNEQFF	TRBV2
CASSPPSRYYTGELFF	TRBV12-3/TRBV12-4
CSVLTDNSYEQYF	TRBV29-1
CASSSSSSTDTQYF	TRBV28
CASSSWTSGGETQYF	TRBV7-2
CASLPLGQGPREQYF	TRBV27
CASSLGGLAGAGDTQYF	TRBV7-3
CSARTSGIKETQYF	TRBV20-1
CASSLDVGLGNIQYF	TRBV11-1
CASSDGAGSYEQYF	TRBV6-4
CASSQDSPYEQYF	TRBV12-3/TRBV12-4
CASSSPYVGEDTEAFF	TRBV28
CASRGLAGGNEQFF	TRBV6-2/TRBV6-3
CASSTGTVSYNEQFF	TRBV19
CASTFAPYEQYF	TRBV7-9
CATSRGIRDGYTF	TRBV15
CASSALLGHRETQYF	TRBV7-8
CAIASGGHEQFF	TRBV10-3
CASSLVADGTEAFF	TRBV7-9
CATSGTGDSGANVLTF	TRBV15
CASRSPGINEKLFF	TRBV6-5